These 24 T cell receptor beta chains share one sample of origin, sequenced in a study of shared clonotypes between healthy human individuals. Clones were sequenced by immunoSEQ multiplex PCR, and TCRdb holds only the in-frame ones, with some missing. The repertoire includes just over 2,000,000 clones, 95% of them detected once, and about 0.13% sits in the top ten. The specimen sequenced was naive CD4+ T cells sorted from blood. Subset specified: CD45RA+ positively selected. These receptors came from a man between 18 and 29 years old in good health.

V is TRBV5-4 and J is TRBJ2-1; the D call may be TRBD1 or TRBD2 (7 bases each). V was clipped by 0 bases and J by 7 bases, with 23 bases between them. CDR1 SGHNT and CDR2 YYREEE come from the germline V gene (reference sequence). The CDR3 consists of 18 residues. Written as DNA, the CDR3 is TGTGCCAGCAGCTTGGGAGGGGGCGCGGGAGTCGAACCAAATGAGCAGTTCTTC. This codes for CASSLGGGAGVEPNEQFF.

This clone showed up just once. The genes are TRBV7-2 and TRBJ2-4, with D hard to call. The CDR3 is 14 residues long. With 1 base removed from V and 7 bases from J, the gap between germline ends came to 11 bases. Germline CDR1 is SGHTA and CDR2 is FQGNSA. The CDR3 is CASSLDGWANIQYF. CDR3 DNA sequence: TGTGCCAGCAGCTTAGATGGTTGGGCGAACATTCAGTACTTC. Full variable domain (rest looked up from reference TRBV7-2 and TRBJ2-4): GAGVSQSPSNKVTEKGKDVELRCDPISGHTALYWYRQSLGQGLEFLIYFQGNSAPDKSGLPSDRFSAERTGGSVSTLTIQRTQQEDSAVYLCASSLDGWANIQYFGAGTRLSVL.

The genes are TRBV7-8 and TRBJ1-3; D call uncertain. V was shortened by 2 bases and J by 4 bases, with 9 bases between the two germline ends. The V gene's germline CDR1 is SGHVS and CDR2 FQNEAQ. The CDR3 runs to 14 residues. CDR3 in DNA: TGTGCCAGCAGCTTAATGGCAGCCGGAAACACCATATATTTT. It encodes CASSLMAAGNTIYF.

The chain links TRBV6-1 to TRBJ2-4; D possibly corresponds to TRBD2 (6 bases). Germline V gene sequence: CDR1 MNHNS, CDR2 SASEGT. CDR3 length: 18 residues. V lost 1 base and J lost 1, with 17 bases in between. DNA for the CDR3: TGTGCCAGCAGTGAAGGGGCACGGGGAGGCACGGCCAAAAACATTCAGTACTTC. Translation: CASSEGARGGTAKNIQYF.

The chain combines TRBV11-2 with TRBJ2-5, with TRBD2 as a possible D gene (5 bases). This CDR3 comprises 14 residues. Germline V gene lookup returns CDR1 SGHAT and CDR2 FQNNGV. Between the trimmed V and J ends, which lost 3 bases and 1 base, there was a span of 9 bases. The CDR3 nucleotides are TGTGCCAGCAGCTTTCGGGGTAGCCAAGAGACCCAGTACTTC. Translated, it gives CASSFRGSQETQYF. Full variable domain (outside the CDR3, taken from reference TRBV11-2 and TRBJ2-5): EAGVAQSPRYKIIEKRQSVAFWCNPISGHATLYWYQQILGQGPKLLIQFQNNGVVDDSQLPKDRFSAERLKGVDSTLKIQPAKLEDSAVYLCASSFRGSQETQYFGPGTRLLVL.

The chain employs TRBV5-1 and TRBJ1-1, with 7 bases lining up with TRBD1. The CDR3 covers 15 residues. The V and J ends lost 3 bases and 3 bases, in that order; junction bases with no gene match: 8. Germline CDR1 and CDR2: SGHRS and YFSETQ. CDR3 sequence (DNA): TGCGCCAGCAGCTGGGGGACAGTTCAGGACACTGAAGCTTTCTTT. This translates into CASSWGTVQDTEAFF. The whole variable domain, filled in from reference TRBV5-1 and TRBJ1-1, reads KAGVTQTPRYLIKTRGQQVTLSCSPISGHRSVSWYQQTPGQGLQFLFEYFSETQRNKGNFPGRFSGRQFSNSRSEMNVSTLELGDSALYLCASSWGTVQDTEAFFGQGTRLTVV.

This clone was picked up many times. The V call is TRBV9, the J call TRBJ2-1; D is ambiguous. The germline V gene encodes CDR1 SGDLS and CDR2 YYNGEE. With 0 bases removed from V and 7 bases from J, the gap between germline ends came to 11 bases. CDR3 length: 14 residues. The CDR3 DNA follows: TGTGCCAGCAGCGTAGGTTGGGTTCAGAATGAGCAGTTCTTC. This gives the protein CASSVGWVQNEQFF.

This clone was detected only a few times. This chain uses TRBV5-1 with TRBJ2-2, with 10 positions matching TRBD2. The CDR3 loop spans 15 amino acids. CDR1 is SGHRS and CDR2 is YFSETQ in the germline V gene. V trimming: 4 bases; J trimming: 7 bases; junction bases outside the gene matches: 7. The CDR3 DNA reads as TGCGCCAGCAGCAAGAGCGGGAGGGCCGACGGGGAGCTGTTTTTT. Translated: CASSKSGRADGELFF.

The rearrangement links TRBV7-8 to TRBJ2-7; 7 bases are a match to TRBD1. The CDR3 consists of 14 residues. Looked up from germline, CDR1 is SGHVS and CDR2 is FQNEAQ. Trimming took 5 bases from V and 3 from J; bases not matched to a gene: 7. As DNA, the CDR3 is TGTGCCAGCAGCCAAGAGGGACAGTTCTACGAGCAGTACTTC. Amino acids: CASSQEGQFYEQYF.

This clone was counted once. The same CDR3 can be traced to other DNA sequences in this sample. The rearrangement uses TRBV7-6 and TRBJ1-1; D not certain. CDR3 length: 13 amino acids. Trimming removed 0 bases at V and 3 bases at J, with 5 bases between. Germline V gene sequence: CDR1 SGHVS, CDR2 FNYEAQ. As DNA, the CDR3 is TGTGCCAGCAGCTTAGCGTTTGACACTGAAGCTTTCTTT. Protein product: CASSLAFDTEAFF. Drawing the rest from reference TRBV7-6 and TRBJ1-1, the complete variable domain is GAGVSQSPRYKVTKRGQDVALRCDPISGHVSLYWYRQALGQGPEFLTYFNYEAQQDKSGLPNDRFSAERPEGSISTLTIQRTEQRDSAMYRCASSLAFDTEAFFGQGTRLTVV.

The chain recombines TRBV6-1 with TRBJ2-2; D is unresolved. CDR1 is MNHNS and CDR2 is SASEGT in the germline V gene. Trimming stripped 0 bases from V and 8 bases from J, with 7 bases between. The CDR3 spans 13 residues. The CDR3 sequence is CASSEAPRGELFF. For the CDR3, the DNA is TGTGCCAGCAGTGAAGCACCCCGGGGGGAGCTGTTTTTT.

The chain couples TRBV30 to TRBJ2-5; 11 nucleotides agree with TRBD2. J lost 4 bases, V lost 1 base, and 11 bases had no gene match. The CDR3 spans 17 residues. CDR1 GTSNPN and CDR2 SVGIG come from the germline V gene (reference sequence). Written as DNA, the CDR3 is TGTGCCTGGAGTGAAGGAATTAGCGGGGGGGCACGAGAGACCCAGTACTTC. Protein: CAWSEGISGGARETQYF.

This clone was recorded only once. The chain is built from TRBV4-1 and TRBJ1-5, with D tentatively TRBD1 (5 bases). Per germline, CDR1 MGHRA and CDR2 YSYEKL. This CDR3 is 15 amino acids long. The V gene lost 4 bases and the J gene lost 2 bases, with 12 bases spanning the gap. DNA for the CDR3: TGCGCCAGCAGCCGCCGCAGGGACGGCAATCAGCCCCAGCATTTT. Amino acid sequence: CASSRRRDGNQPQHF.

This clone has a single count. The chain has TRBV7-9 and TRBJ2-7; weak D call: TRBD1 (5 bases). Germline V lookup: CDR1 SEHNR, CDR2 FQNEAQ (reference sequence). The CDR3 consists of 17 residues. V lost 1 base and J 3 bases, leaving 19 bases between the germline ends. The chain's CDR3 is CASSLVGYGAAFYEQYF. The CDR3 DNA reads TGTGCCAGCAGCTTAGTTGGGTATGGGGCAGCCTTCTACGAGCAGTACTTC. Together with reference TRBV7-9 and TRBJ2-7, the CDR3 gives the full variable domain: DTGVSQNPRHKITKRGQNVTFRCDPISEHNRLYWYRQTLGQGPEFLTYFQNEAQLEKSRLLSDRFSAERPKGSFSTLEIQRTEQGDSAMYLCASSLVGYGAAFYEQYFGPGTRLTVT.

Notes on this clone: Other DNA sequences from this sample encode an identical CDR3 as well. DNA of the CDR3: TGTGCCAGTAGCCCAGGGGGTGGCACAGATACGCAGTATTTT. Its translation is CASSPGGGTDTQYF. The chain carries TRBV19 and TRBJ2-3; 7 bases agree with TRBD1. This CDR3 is built from 14 residues. With V trimmed by 6 bases and J by 1 base, 4 bases remained unmatched. CDR1 is LNHDA, CDR2 SQIVND, per germline (reference sequence).

The chain links TRBV6-5 to TRBJ2-7, with TRBD2 as a possible D gene (6 bases). Per the germline V gene, CDR1 is MNHEY and CDR2 is SVGAGI. CDR3 size: 15 residues. Between the trimmed V and J ends, which lost 0 bases and 3 bases, there was a span of 12 bases. Written as DNA, the CDR3 is TGTGCCAGCAGTTACTCGAAAGGAGCGGGCTACGAGCAGTACTTC. Protein sequence: CASSYSKGAGYEQYF.

The chain joins TRBV19 to TRBJ1-6, with D tentatively TRBD1 (5 bases). V shed 3 bases and J shed 7 bases, with 13 bases lying between them. The CDR3 has 15 residues. CDR1 LNHDA and CDR2 SQIVND come from the germline V gene (reference sequence). The CDR3 coding sequence is TGTGCCAGTAGTATCAATAACCCAGGGAATTCACCCCTCCACTTT. Its protein is CASSINNPGNSPLHF.

For this clone: Other DNA sequences in the sample encode the same CDR3. V usage is TRBV5-1 and J usage is TRBJ1-1; perhaps TRBD1 as D (5 bases). Germline values: CDR1 SGHRS, CDR2 YFSETQ. CDR3 length: 15 amino acids. Trimming removed 0 bases at V and 0 bases at J, with 9 bases between. The CDR3 region has the DNA TGCGCCAGCAGCTTGGGGGACCTAATGAACACTGAAGCTTTCTTT. This translates into CASSLGDLMNTEAFF. The full variable domain, its missing parts supplied by reference TRBV5-1 and TRBJ1-1, is KAGVTQTPRYLIKTRGQQVTLSCSPISGHRSVSWYQQTPGQGLQFLFEYFSETQRNKGNFPGRFSGRQFSNSRSEMNVSTLELGDSALYLCASSLGDLMNTEAFFGQGTRLTVV.

The J gene is TRBJ2-7, the V gene TRBV11-2, with a possible D match to TRBD1 (5 bases). With 5 bases removed from V and 3 bases from J, the gap between germline ends came to 8 bases. The CDR3 extends over 12 amino acids. From germline, CDR1 is SGHAT and CDR2 FQNNGV. This CDR3 reads CASSRQIYEQYF. For the CDR3, the DNA is TGTGCCAGCAGCCGACAGATCTACGAGCAGTACTTC.

CDR3 sequence (DNA): TGTGCCAGCAGCCTCTATCAATCCGAGACCCAGTACTTC. Protein product: CASSLYQSETQYF. V and J are TRBV7-9 and TRBJ2-5; D call uncertain. The V end lost 5 bases, the J end lost 5 bases, and 12 bases lay between the germline ends. The CDR3 length is 13 residues. Germline values: CDR1 SEHNR, CDR2 FQNEAQ (reference sequence).

This clone showed up just once. This may stem from a read error, because a much larger clone lies one nucleotide away. Within the sample, other DNA sequences also encode this same CDR3. The chain links TRBV30 to TRBJ1-4; D is undetermined. CDR1 and CDR2 from the germline V gene are GTSNPN and SVGIG (reference sequence). The CDR3 totals 13 residues. The CDR3 sequence is CAWSRGAGEKLFF. CDR3 in DNA: TGCGCCTGGAGTAGAGGAGCGGGGGAAAAACTGTTTTTT.

This chain uses TRBV11-2 with TRBJ1-1; perhaps TRBD1 as D (5 bases). Trimming pared 5 bases from V and 6 bases from J, leaving 16 bases between. CDR1 and CDR2 (germline): SGHAT, FQNNGV. The CDR3 loop spans 14 amino acids. The CDR3 reads CASSPQGGNAEAFF. CDR3 in DNA: TGTGCCAGCAGCCCCCAGGGAGGTAACGCTGAAGCTTTCTTT.

The sample holds one count of this clone. The J gene is TRBJ2-1, the V gene TRBV4-2, with D possibly being TRBD1 (6 bases). CDR3 length: 17 amino acids. CDR1 LGHNA and CDR2 YNFKEQ come from the germline V gene. Trimming removed 2 bases at V and 0 bases at J, with 14 bases between. The CDR3 nucleotides are TGTGCCAGCAGCCAACACCCCGACAGGAGCTCCTACAATGAGCAGTTCTTC. Its translation is CASSQHPDRSSYNEQFF.

This clone was counted between two and nine times. The same CDR3 can be traced to other DNA sequences in this sample. This rearrangement joins TRBV11-2 to TRBJ2-7; D gene ambiguous. The CDR3 loop spans 13 amino acids. Per the germline V gene, CDR1 is SGHAT and CDR2 is FQNNGV. With 1 base removed from V and 1 base from J, the gap between germline ends came to 5 bases. The CDR3 DNA reads TGTGCCAGCAGCTTAGGGGGTTCCTACGAGCAGTACTTC. Residues: CASSLGGSYEQYF.